The clone carrying this TCR beta chain showed up just once. Its specificity is unknown. The V and J ends lost 2 bases and 3 bases respectively, with 14 bases between them. CDR1 is MDHEN and CDR2 is SYDVKM in the germline V gene. This CDR3 is built from 15 residues. These data are taken from a study of Ad26.COV2.S vaccination and SARS-CoV-2 variants. Study as a whole: The vaccine Ad26.COV2.S was put into the muscle once, or twice with 56 days between.

Treatment defined: over 15 received Ad26.COV2.S at low or high dose, single or two shots; roughly five received placebo; per-sample allocation not given. It was on day 63 after the first vaccine or placebo injection that samples were taken. In Boston, an adult donor aged 18-55 years took part. General study points: Breadth, reportedly substantial, characterized the spike-specific CD8+ and CD4+ T cell responses after vaccination. Vaccinees displayed broader spike-specific TCR repertoires than placebo recipients.

TCRdb keeps only in-frame clones here, not all; method: immunoSEQ multiplex PCR. The data contain hundreds of thousands of clones, 75% to 95% of them singletons. This rearrangement joins TRBV28 to TRBJ2-7; D may be TRBD1 (6 bases). The receptor comes from a person aged 18-65 years who received the Ad26.COV2.S COVID-19 vaccine or a placebo. The sequenced sample was peripheral blood, obtained in a trial of Ad26.COV2.S vaccine versus placebo. CDR3 sequence (DNA): TGTGCCAGCAGTTTACATCCTTGGACAGACTACGAGCAGTACTTC. Translating gives CASSLHPWTDYEQYF.